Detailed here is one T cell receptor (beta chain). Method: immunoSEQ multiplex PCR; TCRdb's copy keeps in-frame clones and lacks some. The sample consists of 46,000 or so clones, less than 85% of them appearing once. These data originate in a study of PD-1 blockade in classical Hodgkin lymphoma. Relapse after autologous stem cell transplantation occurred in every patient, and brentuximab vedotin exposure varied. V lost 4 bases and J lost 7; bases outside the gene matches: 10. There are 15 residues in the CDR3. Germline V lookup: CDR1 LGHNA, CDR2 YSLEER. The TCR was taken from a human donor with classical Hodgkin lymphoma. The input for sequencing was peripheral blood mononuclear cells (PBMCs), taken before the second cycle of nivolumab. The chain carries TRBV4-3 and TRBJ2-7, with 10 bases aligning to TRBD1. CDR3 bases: TGCGCCAGCAGCCCGGGGCGACAGGGGGCGCGTGAGCAGTACTTC. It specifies CASSPGRQGAREQYF.